The rows below give T cell receptor beta chains drawn from one sample of a study of blood T cell repertoires in COVID-19. The method was immunoSEQ multiplex PCR; TCRdb's version includes in-frame clones alone and lacks a portion of them. The sample carries tens of thousands of clones, approximately 91% recorded once. The sequenced sample consisted of peripheral blood. The receptors come from an elderly woman with acute or convalescent COVID-19. Each CDR3 is given with its conserved first and last residue. D genes are given only for firm matches. Not every row has a clone size; where given, it reads once, few, many or a size class.

j_call: TRBJ1-2; cdr3_length: 15; clone_size: -; d_call: -; v_call: TRBV6-1; cdr3_nt: TGTGCCAGCAGTGAAGCGCCAGGGGCTTCCTATGGCTACACCTTC; cdr3_aa: CASSEAPGASYGYTF
j_call: TRBJ1-6; cdr3_length: 15; clone_size: -; d_call: -; v_call: TRBV3-1/TRBV3-2; cdr3_nt: TGTGCCAGCAGCCAGAAGACAGGACCTAATTCACCCCTCCACTTT; cdr3_aa: CASSQKTGPNSPLHF
j_call: TRBJ1-5; cdr3_length: 13; clone_size: -; d_call: -; v_call: TRBV10-3; cdr3_nt: TGTGCCATCAGCCGCGGGGTGGATCAGCCCCAGCATTTT; cdr3_aa: CAISRGVDQPQHF
j_call: TRBJ1-6; cdr3_length: 15; clone_size: -; d_call: -; v_call: TRBV3-1/TRBV3-2; cdr3_nt: TGTGCCAGCAGCCCAGGACACTCCTATAATTCACCCCTCCACTTT; cdr3_aa: CASSPGHSYNSPLHF
j_call: TRBJ1-2; cdr3_length: 12; clone_size: -; d_call: -; v_call: TRBV6-5; cdr3_nt: TGTGCCACAACGGGAAATAACTATGGCTACACCTTC; cdr3_aa: CATTGNNYGYTF
j_call: TRBJ1-1; cdr3_length: 12; clone_size: -; d_call: -; v_call: TRBV30; cdr3_nt: TGTGCCTGGAGTACACCGAACACTGAAGCTTTCTTT; cdr3_aa: CAWSTPNTEAFF
j_call: TRBJ2-3; cdr3_length: 14; clone_size: -; d_call: -; v_call: TRBV5-1; cdr3_nt: TGCGCCAGCAGCGCCGGGACTGTCACAGATACGCAGTATTTT; cdr3_aa: CASSAGTVTDTQYF
j_call: TRBJ2-2; cdr3_length: 18; clone_size: -; d_call: -; v_call: TRBV6-1; cdr3_nt: TGTGCCAGCAGTGATGGCGCAGTTGGGGCGCGGAACACCGGGGAGCTGTTTTTT; cdr3_aa: CASSDGAVGARNTGELFF
j_call: TRBJ1-5; cdr3_length: 14; clone_size: -; d_call: TRBD1; v_call: TRBV18; cdr3_nt: TGTGCCAGCTCACCGACAGGGACCAATCAGCCCCAGCATTTT; cdr3_aa: CASSPTGTNQPQHF
j_call: TRBJ2-1; cdr3_length: 14; clone_size: once; d_call: -; v_call: TRBV5-1; cdr3_nt: TGCGCCAGCAGCCCCAGGGGCTCCTACAATGAGCAGTTCTTC; cdr3_aa: CASSPRGSYNEQFF
j_call: TRBJ2-4; cdr3_length: 16; clone_size: -; d_call: -; v_call: TRBV5-7; cdr3_nt: TGTGCCAGCAGCTTGGCAAAGGGGCTAGCCAAAAACATTCAGTACTTC; cdr3_aa: CASSLAKGLAKNIQYF
j_call: TRBJ1-5; cdr3_length: 15; clone_size: -; d_call: TRBD1; v_call: TRBV2; cdr3_nt: TGTGCCAGCAGTGGGGGACAGGCCAGGACACAGCCCCAGCATTTT; cdr3_aa: CASSGGQARTQPQHF
j_call: TRBJ2-2; cdr3_length: 15; clone_size: -; d_call: TRBD2; v_call: TRBV19; cdr3_nt: TGTGCCAGTAAGACCGGGACTAGCGGGACCGGGGAGCTGTTTTTT; cdr3_aa: CASKTGTSGTGELFF
j_call: TRBJ2-5; cdr3_length: 17; clone_size: -; d_call: TRBD2; v_call: TRBV5-5; cdr3_nt: TGTGCCAGCAGCCAGGGAGGGATAAGGACTGGAGGGGAGACCCAGTACTTC; cdr3_aa: CASSQGGIRTGGETQYF
j_call: TRBJ1-1; cdr3_length: 19; clone_size: few; d_call: -; v_call: TRBV6-1; cdr3_nt: TGTGCCAGCAGTGAACGGGGATGGTCCCTTGGAGGACGGGGGTCTGAAGCTTTCTTT; cdr3_aa: CASSERGWSLGGRGSEAFF
j_call: TRBJ1-1; cdr3_length: 15; clone_size: once; d_call: TRBD1; v_call: TRBV7-6; cdr3_nt: TGTGCCAGCAGCTCCGCCGGGACAGCGAACACTGAAGCTTTCTTT; cdr3_aa: CASSSAGTANTEAFF
j_call: TRBJ1-1; cdr3_length: 14; clone_size: once; d_call: -; v_call: TRBV2; cdr3_nt: TGTGCCAGCATACGACAGTTTAGGAACACTGAAGCTTTCTTT; cdr3_aa: CASIRQFRNTEAFF
j_call: TRBJ1-5; cdr3_length: 16; clone_size: -; d_call: -; v_call: TRBV19; cdr3_nt: TGTGCCAGTAGTGGATTACAGGGTCGAGGGCGACAGCCCCAGCATTTT; cdr3_aa: CASSGLQGRGRQPQHF
j_call: TRBJ1-2; cdr3_length: 15; clone_size: -; d_call: -; v_call: TRBV7-9; cdr3_nt: TGTGCCAGCAGCTTAGATCGTGGGGGCAGGGACGGCTACACCTTC; cdr3_aa: CASSLDRGGRDGYTF
j_call: TRBJ2-5; cdr3_length: 15; clone_size: -; d_call: -; v_call: TRBV7-3; cdr3_nt: TGTGCCAGCAGCCTTCAGGGGGGCCAAAAAGAGACCCAGTACTTC; cdr3_aa: CASSLQGGQKETQYF
j_call: TRBJ2-3; cdr3_length: 15; clone_size: -; d_call: TRBD2; v_call: TRBV6-5; cdr3_nt: TGTGCCAGCAGTTACTCACCTAGCGGCGCAGATACGCAGTATTTT; cdr3_aa: CASSYSPSGADTQYF
j_call: TRBJ1-4; cdr3_length: 11; clone_size: -; d_call: -; v_call: TRBV6-5; cdr3_nt: TGTGCCAGCAGTTATCGGGAAAAACTGTTTTTT; cdr3_aa: CASSYREKLFF
j_call: TRBJ2-7; cdr3_length: 15; clone_size: once; d_call: -; v_call: TRBV6-6; cdr3_nt: TGTGCCAGCAGATCACCCTGGGCCCTATTCGACGAGCAGTACTTC; cdr3_aa: CASRSPWALFDEQYF
j_call: TRBJ1-1; cdr3_length: 13; clone_size: -; d_call: -; v_call: TRBV6-5; cdr3_nt: TGTGCCAGCAGCTCCGGGACATCGGGTGAAGCTTTCTTT; cdr3_aa: CASSSGTSGEAFF
j_call: TRBJ2-2; cdr3_length: 14; clone_size: -; d_call: -; v_call: TRBV6-5; cdr3_nt: TGTGCCAGCAGGGACAGAAGCATCACCGGGGAGCTGTTTTTT; cdr3_aa: CASRDRSITGELFF
j_call: TRBJ1-6; cdr3_length: 15; clone_size: -; d_call: -; v_call: TRBV19; cdr3_nt: TGTGCCAGTACCCGCGGGGGGGCGCCTGGATCACCCCTCCACTTT; cdr3_aa: CASTRGGAPGSPLHF
j_call: TRBJ2-7; cdr3_length: 14; clone_size: few; d_call: -; v_call: TRBV4-1; cdr3_nt: TGCGCCAGCAGCCGCGGGACAGCTGACTACGAGCAGTACTTC; cdr3_aa: CASSRGTADYEQYF
j_call: TRBJ2-5; cdr3_length: 15; clone_size: -; d_call: -; v_call: TRBV4-1; cdr3_nt: TGCGCCAGCAGCCAGGCAGGGGGGCCCCAAGAGACCCAGTACTTC; cdr3_aa: CASSQAGGPQETQYF
j_call: TRBJ1-1; cdr3_length: 13; clone_size: -; d_call: -; v_call: TRBV9; cdr3_nt: TGTGCCAGCAGCCCCGGGGGGACCACTGAAGCTTTCTTT; cdr3_aa: CASSPGGTTEAFF
j_call: TRBJ2-7; cdr3_length: 14; clone_size: -; d_call: TRBD1; v_call: TRBV6-1; cdr3_nt: TGTGCCAGCAGTGAGTGGCAGGGGGCTTTCGAGCAGTACTTC; cdr3_aa: CASSEWQGAFEQYF
j_call: TRBJ2-3; cdr3_length: 15; clone_size: -; d_call: TRBD2; v_call: TRBV3-1/TRBV3-2; cdr3_nt: TGTGCCAGCAGCCGGCTAGCGGTTAGCACAGATACGCAGTATTTT; cdr3_aa: CASSRLAVSTDTQYF
j_call: TRBJ1-5; cdr3_length: 14; clone_size: -; d_call: -; v_call: TRBV10-2; cdr3_nt: TGCGCCAGCAGTGAGGTGAGGGTGGGGGGGCCCCAGCATTTT; cdr3_aa: CASSEVRVGGPQHF
j_call: TRBJ2-5; cdr3_length: 13; clone_size: -; d_call: -; v_call: TRBV5-1; cdr3_nt: TGCGCCAGCAGCTTTGGGGGGCAAGAGACCCAGTACTTC; cdr3_aa: CASSFGGQETQYF